This passage covers 6 T cell receptor beta chains from one sample sequenced in a study of cytomegalovirus exposure and HLA in healthy donors listed by TCRdb under 2017. Library preparation employed the immunoSEQ multiplex PCR assay. This immuneACCESS table, as held by TCRdb, lists in-frame sequences with V and J called but not all clones. Of the missing ones, under half trace to an unresolved V gene in checked studies; the others have no known cause. This sample is represented by approximately 140,000 clones; approximately 85% of them were singletons. The ten largest make up about 1.5% of the sample. What was sequenced was PBMCs. All receptors derive from a woman aged 25 to 45 in good health and CMV-seronegative.

This chain uses TRBV7-9 with TRBJ1-1, with 7 bases lining up with TRBD1. J was trimmed by 4 bases and V by 5 bases; bases with no gene match: 10. The length of the CDR3 is 15 residues. CDR1 is SEHNR, CDR2 FQNEAQ, per germline (reference sequence). The CDR3 sequence: CASSARTGHLTEAFF. The CDR3 DNA reads TGTGCCAGCAGCGCCAGGACAGGACATCTCACTGAAGCTTTCTTT.

V and J are TRBV5-6 and TRBJ1-4; 8 bases are shared with TRBD1. CDR1 and CDR2 from the germline V gene are SGHDT and YYEEEE. After removal of 3 bases from V and 1 base from J, the junction contained 2 bases not matched to a gene. The CDR3 sequence is 15 residues long. The CDR3 reads CASSSTGVTNEKLFF. The CDR3 DNA sequence: TGTGCCAGCAGCTCGACAGGGGTAACTAATGAAAAACTGTTTTTT.

The gene calls are TRBV7-2 and TRBJ1-1, with D possibly TRBD1 on 6 matching bases. V shed 7 bases and J shed 8 bases, with 17 bases lying between them. The germline V gene has CDR1 SGHTA and CDR2 FQGNSA. CDR3 length: 13 residues. The CDR3 region is CASTADRTGEAFF. The CDR3, as DNA: TGTGCCAGCACCGCCGACAGGACTGGGGAAGCTTTCTTT.

The chain uses TRBV7-2 and TRBJ2-7; weak D call: TRBD1 (5 bases). The CDR3 extends over 14 amino acids. The germline CDR1 and CDR2 sequences are SGHTA and FQGNSA. Trimming shortened V by 3 bases and J by 2 bases, and 11 bases separated the two germline ends. CDR3 residues: CASSFSADTYEQYF. CDR3 coding DNA: TGTGCCAGCAGCTTTTCCGCGGACACCTACGAGCAGTACTTC.

The chain couples TRBV9 to TRBJ2-7; 10 bases match TRBD1. Germline V gene lookup returns CDR1 SGDLS and CDR2 YYNGEE. V dropped 0 bases and J dropped 7; count of bases not matched to a gene: 10. This CDR3 is 16 amino acids long. The CDR3 loop reads CASSVGLRDRGGEQYF. The CDR3 DNA sequence: TGTGCCAGCAGCGTAGGGCTCCGGGACAGGGGTGGTGAGCAGTACTTC.

In this sample, this clone turned up a few times. CDR3 coding DNA: TGTGCCAGCAGCTATTCGGGAAATGAGCAGTTCTTC. Protein: CASSYSGNEQFF. The chain recombines TRBV7-3 with TRBJ2-1; D is perhaps TRBD2 (5 bases). Trimming shortened V by 4 bases and J by 7 bases, and 8 bases separated the two germline ends. The CDR3 contains 12 residues. From germline, CDR1 is SGHTA and CDR2 FQGTGA.